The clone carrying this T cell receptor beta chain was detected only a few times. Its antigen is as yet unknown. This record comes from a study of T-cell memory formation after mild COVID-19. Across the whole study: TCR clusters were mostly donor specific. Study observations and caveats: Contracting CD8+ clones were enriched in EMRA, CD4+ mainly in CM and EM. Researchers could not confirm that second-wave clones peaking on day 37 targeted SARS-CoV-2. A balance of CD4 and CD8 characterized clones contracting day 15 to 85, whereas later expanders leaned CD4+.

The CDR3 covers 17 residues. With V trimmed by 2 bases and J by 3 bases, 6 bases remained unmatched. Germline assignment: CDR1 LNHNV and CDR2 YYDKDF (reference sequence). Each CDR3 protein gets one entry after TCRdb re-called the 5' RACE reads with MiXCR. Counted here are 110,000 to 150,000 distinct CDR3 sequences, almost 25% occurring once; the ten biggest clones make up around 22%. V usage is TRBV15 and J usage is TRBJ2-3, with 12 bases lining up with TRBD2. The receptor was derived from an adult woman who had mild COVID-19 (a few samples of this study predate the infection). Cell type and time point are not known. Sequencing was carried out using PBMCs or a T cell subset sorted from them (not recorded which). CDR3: CATSRTLAGGPTDTQYF. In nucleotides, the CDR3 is TGTGCCACCAGCAGAACTCTAGCGGGGGGGCCTACAGATACGCAGTATTTT.